This record covers a single T cell receptor beta chain. This clone turned up a few times. What antigen it recognizes has not been identified. There are no base qualities to consult, and no much larger clone falls within one base. High-throughput TCRbeta CDR3 sequencing of frozen genomic DNA was performed by immunoSEQ, including PCR amplification, mapping, bias correction and internal controls. The authors' pipeline ran thus. Productive rearrangements were retained, and unique TCRbeta sequences were defined by the CDR3 nucleotide sequence together with the V and J gene. For a sequence to be called donor-reactive, it needed a frequency of at least 0.01% and at least 5-fold expansion in CFSE-low cells compared with unstimulated pre-transplant cells. To ensure at least 90% detection power, minimum frequency thresholds were set for each subject based on that subject's lowest-template unstimulated sample. Jensen-Shannon divergence between the top 1000 TCRbeta sequences post-transplant and pre-transplant was used to measure repertoire turnover. Changes in detection of donor-reactive sequences were tested with two-sided Fisher's exact tests. The table was pulled from immuneACCESS by TCRdb, which kept in-frame rearrangements only. Such tables lose some clones; where checked, under half of the loss comes from unresolved V genes, and the rest has no known cause. That table supplies the V and J calls and clone size; D and trimming were determined from the DNA. This sample is represented by just under 60,000 clones; about two thirds of them were singletons. Jointly, the top ten make up approximately 2.8% of the sample.

Unstimulated PBMCs, after thawing, were stained for CD3, CD4 and CD8 and then FACS-sorted into CD3+CD4+ and CD3+CD8+ populations. All 8 studied subjects were randomized to withdrawal of immunosuppression. The Qiagen DNeasy Blood and Tissue Kit was used for genomic DNA isolation. The data originate from a study of T cell clones after liver transplantation (dated by TCRdb to between 2018 and 2021). Regarding the research as a whole: Samples were obtained from ITN030ST, a randomized trial in which withdrawal of immunosuppression was attempted within 2 years of liver transplantation. Of the 8 liver transplant recipients making up the studied cohort, 3 were classified as tolerant and 5 as non-tolerant. Of the eight recipients, a few were HCV-positive, while the remaining recipients had been transplanted for non-autoimmune, non-viral indications. Blood samples were collected pre-transplant, pre-randomization before withdrawal, and post-randomization after either complete withdrawal or failed withdrawal. As an antigen-independent comparator for the donor-reactive sequences, third party-reactive TCRbeta sequences from pre-transplant MLRs were identified as well. No induction therapy was given to the subjects, and standard immunosuppression was administered until randomization at 12-24 months post-transplant. Tolerance meant complete immunosuppression withdrawal for at least one year without liver enzymes rising beyond twice the upper limit of normal. After a pre-transplant mixed lymphocyte reaction, TCRbeta sequencing was used to pinpoint donor-reactive T cell clones, which were subsequently tracked in post-transplant blood.

The CDR3 has 15 amino acids, counting the end cysteine and phenylalanine. CDR3 DNA is the only sequence kept; it has 45 bases, read in frame from the first base. CDR1 and CDR2 are drawn from the germline V gene: SGHAT, FQNNGV. Here V drops 5 bases and J drops 1 base, and the junction holds 4 bases not matched to any gene. Summary of the overall study and its limitations: Since no allograft tissue specimens were available, donor-reactive T cells may have migrated into the graft instead of being deleted. Conclusions were preliminary, limited by small, heterogeneous patient numbers and non-standardized post-transplant time points. Low numbers of available donor cells limited the measurable donor-reactive repertoire in a couple of subjects. After accounting for repertoire turnover, donor-reactive detection was significantly reduced in 7 of 8 subjects for CD4 and 8 of 8 for CD8. A greater decline was seen for donor-reactive sequences than for third party-reactive sequences, suggesting partial antigen-specific deletion unrelated to withdrawal success. In most of the 8 subjects, circulating donor-reactive CD4 TCRbeta sequences decreased significantly after transplant, regardless of tolerance or HCV status.

The sequencing here drew on CD4+ T cells from blood, taken at the approximately 16-month timepoint. The V gene is TRBV11-2 and the J gene is TRBJ1-1; 10 of the junction bases match TRBD1. The sequence came from a human patient who received a liver transplant. Because of the transplant, the T cells may be the graft donor's rather than the patient's own. The DNA sequence is as follows: TGTGCCAGCAGCGCCCGGGACAGGGGGAACACTGAAGCTTTCTTT. Its translation reads: CASSARDRGNTEAFF. This CDR3, with the reference TRBV11-2 and TRBJ1-1 proteins standing in past its ends, gives the full variable domain EAGVAQSPRYKIIEKRQSVAFWCNPISGHATLYWYQQILGQGPKLLIQFQNNGVVDDSQLPKDRFSAERLKGVDSTLKIQPAKLEDSAVYLCASSARDRGNTEAFFGQGTRLTVV.